These T cell receptor beta chains were read from a single sample in a study of early T cells in non-severe SARS-CoV-2 infection. TCRdb ran MiXCR on the 5' RACE reads and lists one entry per CDR3 protein. This table has tens of thousands of distinct CDR3 sequences, around 4.6% appearing once. The specimen was whole blood. Every receptor here comes from an adult who was a healthcare worker with PCR-confirmed SARS-CoV-2 infection or an uninfected control (not recorded which). Each CDR3 is given with its conserved first and last residue. A D gene is named only where the DNA matches it firmly. Not every row has a clone size; where given, it reads once, few, many or a size class.

d_gene	v_gene	j_gene	abundance	CDR3nt	CDR3aa
-	TRBV5-1	TRBJ2-1	-	TGCGCCAGCAGCTTGGTCGGGTTCGATGAGCAGTTCTTC	CASSLVGFDEQFF
-	TRBV6-6	TRBJ1-1	many	TGTGCCAGCAGTTACTCGGAGAGCACTGAAGCTTTCTTT	CASSYSESTEAFF
TRBD1	TRBV29-1	TRBJ2-7	few	TGCAGCGTTGAGAACAGGGGGACCTACGAGCAGTACTTC	CSVENRGTYEQYF
-	TRBV4-1	TRBJ2-7	-	TGCGCCAGCAGCCAAGGTTTGGGGGGCTCCTACGAGCAGTACTTC	CASSQGLGGSYEQYF
TRBD1	TRBV18	TRBJ1-1	many	TGTGCCAGCTCACCGGGACAGGGGGCAGGGACTGAAGCTTTCTTT	CASSPGQGAGTEAFF
-	TRBV12-3/TRBV12-4	TRBJ2-5	-	TGTGCCAGCAGTTTAGCGGACCAAGAGACCCAGTACTTC	CASSLADQETQYF
-	TRBV27	TRBJ2-1	many	TGTGCCAGCAGTCAAAGGCGGGTTAGCTCCTACAATGAGCAGTTCTTC	CASSQRRVSSYNEQFF
-	TRBV7-8	TRBJ2-3	many	TGTGCCAGCAGCTCGGACAGGGTTCCAGCGGGGGATACGCAGTATTTT	CASSSDRVPAGDTQYF
-	TRBV7-7	TRBJ1-1	-	TGTGCCAGCAGCCCTGTTCGGAACACTGAAGCTTTCTTT	CASSPVRNTEAFF
-	TRBV2	TRBJ2-7	-	TGTGCCAGCGGCACGGGCACCGAATCCTACGAGCAGTACTTC	CASGTGTESYEQYF
TRBD1	TRBV5-6	TRBJ2-4	-	TGTGCCAGCAGCCGGGACAGGGGTGGCATTCAGTACTTC	CASSRDRGGIQYF
TRBD2	TRBV18	TRBJ2-1	many	TGTGCCAGCTCACCCCGGGGAGGGGCCTCCGCCAATGAGCAGTTCTTC	CASSPRGGASANEQFF
-	TRBV13	TRBJ2-3	many	TGTGCCAGCAGCCCCGAAAGGATACGAACAGATACGCAGTATTTT	CASSPERIRTDTQYF
-	TRBV5-4	TRBJ2-3	-	TGTGCCAGCAGCACCCGACAGAGCACAGATACGCAGTATTTT	CASSTRQSTDTQYF
-	TRBV5-1	TRBJ2-1	many	TGCGCCAGCAGCTTGGTCGGAAGCTCCTACAATGAGCAGTTCTTC	CASSLVGSSYNEQFF
TRBD1	TRBV9	TRBJ1-6	many	TGTGCCAGCAGCTCCGGAACAGGGGGTGGATATTCACCCCTCCACTTT	CASSSGTGGGYSPLHF
-	TRBV6-1	TRBJ2-3	-	TGTGCCAGCAGTGAAGATGCGGGTAGCACAGATACGCAGTATTTT	CASSEDAGSTDTQYF
TRBD1	TRBV7-8	TRBJ1-5	many	TGTGCCAGCAGCTTCGGACAGGGGGGAAGCAATCAGCCCCAGCATTTT	CASSFGQGGSNQPQHF
TRBD1	TRBV18	TRBJ1-2	-	TGTGCCAGCTCACCTGGACCGGGGACAGCCTCAGAGGGCTACACCTTC	CASSPGPGTASEGYTF
TRBD1	TRBV20-1	TRBJ2-7	-	TGCAGTGCTATGGACAGGGCGAGCTCCTACGAGCAGTACTTC	CSAMDRASSYEQYF
-	TRBV7-3	TRBJ2-2	many	TGTGCCAGCAGCCAACAGGGACGGGAGCTGTTTTTT	CASSQQGRELFF
TRBD2	TRBV20-1	TRBJ2-1	many	TGCAGTGCTAGAGGAATAAGCGGGGGGAAGCTTTTGGATGAGCAGTTCTTC	CSARGISGGKLLDEQFF